These 27 T cell receptor beta chains were sequenced from one sample in a study of blood T cell repertoires in COVID-19. Profiled with immunoSEQ multiplex PCR; TCRdb holds only in-frame clones, not every one. In the table there are roughly 49,000 clones, more than 75% of which are singletons. Sequenced sample: peripheral blood. All receptors come from a man aged 50 to 59 with active COVID-19.

This chain links TRBV3-1 (or the pseudogene TRBV3-2) with TRBJ1-6; D remains ambiguous. CDR1 is LGHDT, CDR2 YNNKEL, per germline (reference sequence). The CDR3 consists of 15 residues. V was shortened by 2 bases and J by 7 bases, with 12 bases between the two germline ends. The CDR3 region is CASSQYSRLNSPLHF. CDR3 bases: TGTGCCAGCAGCCAATATAGCCGATTGAATTCACCCCTCCACTTT.

The V gene is TRBV10-3, the J gene TRBJ1-3, with 9 nucleotides matching TRBD1. This CDR3 contains 16 residues. The germline V gene has CDR1 ENHRY and CDR2 SYGVKD. The V gene end was trimmed by 5 bases and the J gene end by 0 bases; junction bases not matched to a gene: 5. CDR3 nucleotide sequence: TGTGCCATCAGTCTTGACAGGGGGGTCTCTGGAAACACCATATATTTT. It translates to CAISLDRGVSGNTIYF.

The chain links TRBV4-2 to TRBJ1-5, with 9 positions matching TRBD1. The junction had 9 bases not matched to a gene; V was cut back by 3 bases and J by 3 bases. This CDR3 region has 17 residues. Germline-derived CDR1 and CDR2 are LGHNA and YNFKEQ. The CDR3 loop is CASSQDSGTGTNQPQHF. Here the CDR3 DNA reads TGTGCCAGCAGCCAGGACTCCGGGACAGGGACCAATCAGCCCCAGCATTTT.

This clone came up once. This rearrangement joins TRBV3-1 (or the pseudogene TRBV3-2) to TRBJ2-1; the match to TRBD2 covers 10 bases. The germline gives CDR1 LGHDT, CDR2 YNNKEL (reference sequence). V was pared by 4 bases and J by 9 bases, with 9 bases of the junction left unmatched. CDR3 length: 15 residues. The CDR3 nucleotides read TGTGCCAGCAGCCCTCAAGCGGGAGGGCGGGGTGAGCAGTTCTTC. Its translation is CASSPQAGGRGEQFF.

V gene TRBV10-3 combines with J gene TRBJ1-4; D gene unclear. The CDR3 loop spans 14 amino acids. CDR1 ENHRY and CDR2 SYGVKD come from the germline V gene. The V and J ends lost 5 bases and 0 bases respectively, with 7 bases between them. DNA for the CDR3: TGTGCCATCAGTACTACTACAACTAATGAAAAACTGTTTTTT. The encoded protein is CAISTTTTNEKLFF.

This clone was seen more than once but under ten times. In nucleotides, the CDR3 is TGTGCCAGCAGCCAAGATCTGAGCCTGAACTATGGCTACACCTTC. As protein: CASSQDLSLNYGYTF. V usage is TRBV4-2 and J usage is TRBJ1-2; no clear D gene. V shed 0 bases and J shed 2 bases, with 10 bases lying between them. There are 15 residues in the CDR3. Germline V CDR1 and CDR2: LGHNA, YNFKEQ.

This rearrangement joins TRBV5-4 to TRBJ1-6; tentative D call: TRBD1 (5 bases). Germline CDR1 SGHNT, CDR2 YYREEE (reference sequence). The CDR3 spans 15 residues. The V and J ends lost 3 bases and 5 bases respectively, with 12 bases between them. The chain's CDR3 is CASSSQDGDNSPLHF. DNA for the CDR3: TGTGCCAGCAGCTCACAGGATGGGGATAATTCACCCCTCCACTTT.

The V call is TRBV27, the J call TRBJ1-2; 7 nucleotides agree with TRBD1. Looked up from germline, CDR1 is MNHEY and CDR2 is SMNVEV (reference sequence). The V and J ends lost 6 bases and 3 bases, in that order; junction bases with no gene match: 4. CDR3 size: 13 residues. The CDR3 bases are TGTGCCAGCAGAGCAGGGGGGCACTATGGCTACACCTTC. It encodes CASRAGGHYGYTF.

This clone was detected once. Other DNA sequences within the sample encode an identical CDR3. The rearrangement links TRBV6-2 or TRBV6-3 to TRBJ2-7; D remains ambiguous. The germline V gene has CDR1 MNHEY and CDR2 SVGEGT. V dropped 4 bases and J dropped 1 base, with 5 bases sitting between them. CDR3 size: 12 residues. In DNA, the CDR3 is TGTGCCAGCAGTTCCGGGTCCTACGAGCAGTACTTC. Its protein is CASSSGSYEQYF.

This chain joins TRBV30 and TRBJ1-6, with D unclear. The germline gives CDR1 GTSNPN, CDR2 SVGIG (reference sequence). Trimming took off 1 base at V and 0 bases at J, with 7 bases between the two ends. The length of the CDR3 is 15 residues. This CDR3 is CAWSARGSYNSPLHF. CDR3 bases: TGTGCCTGGAGTGCTCGAGGCTCCTATAATTCACCCCTCCACTTT.

The J gene is TRBJ2-7, the V gene TRBV18; the match to TRBD1 covers 7 bases. CDR1 and CDR2 (germline): KGHSH, LQKENI. V trimming: 3 bases; J trimming: 4 bases; junction bases outside the gene matches: 9. CDR3 size: 15 residues. This CDR3 is CASSPTGLRGYEQYF. The DNA of the CDR3 is TGTGCCAGCTCACCGACAGGGTTAAGGGGTTACGAGCAGTACTTC. Complete variable domain (other parts from reference TRBV18 and TRBJ2-7): NAGVMQNPRHLVRRRGQEARLRCSPMKGHSHVYWYRQLPEEGLKFMVYLQKENIIDESGMPKERFSAEFPKEGPSILRIQQVVRGDSAAYFCASSPTGLRGYEQYFGPGTRLTVT.

The chain links TRBV7-9 to TRBJ2-5, with 9 nucleotides matching TRBD2. The CDR3 length is 19 residues. V lost 3 bases, J lost 5 bases, and 19 bases stayed unmatched. CDR1 and CDR2 (germline): SEHNR, FQNEAQ (reference sequence). The CDR3: CASSFFLGLAGVGGETQYF. Here the CDR3 DNA reads TGTGCCAGCAGCTTTTTTTTGGGATTAGCGGGAGTGGGCGGCGAGACCCAGTACTTC.

This chain links TRBV2 with TRBJ1-6; possibly TRBD1 for D (6 bases). V lost 2 bases, J lost 10 bases, and 15 bases lay in between. This CDR3 has 15 residues. Germline CDR1 is SNHLY and CDR2 is FYNNEI. The CDR3 here is CASSERQAVGSPLHF. DNA for the CDR3: TGTGCCAGCAGTGAAAGACAGGCCGTGGGATCACCCCTCCACTTT. Full variable domain (missing parts from reference TRBV2 and TRBJ1-6): EPEVTQTPSHQVTQMGQEVILRCVPISNHLYFYWYRQILGQKVEFLVSFYNNEISEKSEIFDDQFSVERPDGSNFTLKIRSTKLEDSAMYFCASSERQAVGSPLHFGNGTRLTVT.

The table lists this clone with a few counts. The V call is TRBV16, the J call TRBJ2-6, with 8 positions matching TRBD1. From germline, CDR1 is KGHSY and CDR2 FQNENV. Germline trimming cut 5 bases from V and 3 bases from J; bases unmatched to any gene: 12. The length of the CDR3 is 18 residues. CDR3 protein: CASSDSGRGRGGANVLTF. The DNA for the CDR3 is TGTGCCAGCAGCGACTCCGGCAGGGGGCGAGGTGGGGCCAACGTCCTGACTTTC.

The CDR3 spells CASSPSGPRFYNEQFF. In DNA form, the CDR3 reads TGTGCCAGCAGTCCGAGCGGCCCCCGCTTCTACAATGAGCAGTTCTTC. The chain has TRBV27 and TRBJ2-1; D is possibly TRBD2 (5 bases). Germline CDR1 MNHEY, CDR2 SMNVEV (reference sequence). V lost 5 bases to trimming and J lost 3 bases, with 17 bases between them. The CDR3 contains 16 residues.

The chain links TRBV27 to TRBJ2-7, with 9 bases lining up with TRBD1. Trimming took 7 bases from V and 5 from J; bases not matched to a gene: 9. Germline V gene sequence: CDR1 MNHEY, CDR2 SMNVEV (reference sequence). This CDR3 region has 14 residues. CDR3 amino acids: CASMRWGQGDEQYF. CDR3 bases: TGTGCCAGCATGCGTTGGGGACAGGGAGACGAGCAGTACTTC.

This chain connects TRBV18 to TRBJ2-7, with D hard to call. Germline lookup yields CDR1 KGHSH and CDR2 LQKENI. Trimming left V 2 bases short and J 5 bases short, with 7 bases between. The CDR3 has 12 amino acids. The CDR3 region is CASSPFGDEQYF. CDR3 in DNA: TGTGCCAGCTCACCATTCGGTGACGAGCAGTACTTC.

This clone was observed once. The chain uses TRBV21-1 and TRBJ2-3; the D segment call TRBD2 is taken from the table without a DNA check. TRBV21-1 has pseudogene status. The CDR3 runs to 13 residues. The CDR3 here is CASSAGLTDTQYF. The CDR3 DNA sequence: TGTGCCAGCAGCGCGGGACTTACAGATACGCAGTATTTT.

This chain joins TRBV7-9 and TRBJ1-2; D is perhaps TRBD1 (5 bases). Germline CDR1 SEHNR, CDR2 FQNEAQ (reference sequence). V shed 5 bases and J shed 7 bases, with 8 bases lying between them. The CDR3 totals 11 residues. The DNA for the CDR3 is TGTGCCAGCAGCCGAAGGGGTGGCTACACCTTC. It codes for CASSRRGGYTF.

The rearrangement links TRBV15 to TRBJ2-6; D is undetermined. This CDR3 region has 15 residues. Trimming removed 0 bases at V and 1 base at J, with 4 bases between. Germline loops: CDR1 LNHNV, CDR2 YYDKDF (reference sequence). CDR3 in amino acids: CATSRDLSGANVLTF. CDR3 DNA sequence: TGTGCCACCAGCAGAGACCTGTCTGGGGCCAACGTCCTGACTTTC.

The chain recombines TRBV28 with TRBJ1-2, with D possibly TRBD1 on 6 matching bases. Trimming cost V 5 bases and J 12 bases, with 16 bases left between them. The CDR3 totals 12 residues. Germline V lookup: CDR1 MDHEN, CDR2 SYDVKM. CDR3 bases: TGTGCCAGCAGTGCACCTCGAGGGGGTAACACCTTC. Translated: CASSAPRGGNTF.

The rearrangement joins TRBV6-5 to TRBJ1-6; D perhaps matches TRBD1 (5 bases). V dropped 2 bases and J dropped 4 bases, with 6 bases sitting between them. Germline CDR1 and CDR2: MNHEY and SVGAGI. The CDR3 sequence is 14 residues long. As DNA, the CDR3 is TGTGCCAGCAGTTACCGACAGTATAATTCACCCCTCCACTTT. Its protein is CASSYRQYNSPLHF.

The chain has TRBV6-1 and TRBJ2-7; the match to TRBD2 covers 11 bases. V was pared by 3 bases and J by 4 bases, with 8 bases of the junction left unmatched. This CDR3 is 16 amino acids long. The germline gives CDR1 MNHNS, CDR2 SASEGT. The CDR3 sequence: CASSDKGSGRGYEQYF. CDR3 DNA sequence: TGTGCCAGCAGTGACAAAGGTAGCGGGAGGGGATACGAGCAGTACTTC.

This chain links TRBV9 with TRBJ2-1; 8 positions agree with TRBD2. This CDR3 contains 14 residues. Trimming at V came to 6 bases and at J to 11 bases, leaving 13 bases not matched to a gene. Germline V CDR1 and CDR2: SGDLS, YYNGEE. The CDR3 DNA sequence: TGTGCCAGCAACCCTACGGGGGGGCCTAGTAAGCAGTTCTTC. Translated, it gives CASNPTGGPSKQFF.

There are a few counts of this clone. The chain couples TRBV2 to TRBJ1-3, with 8 bases identical to TRBD1. The CDR3 contains 13 residues. The germline V gene has CDR1 SNHLY and CDR2 FYNNEI. Losses at the gene ends were 7 bases for V and 3 bases for J; bases not matched to a gene: 2. The CDR3 region has the DNA TGTGCCAGCACGGACAGGGTTGGAAACACCATATATTTT. Protein sequence: CASTDRVGNTIYF.

This clone was detected only a few times. The V call is TRBV29-1, the J call TRBJ2-6, with a weak D call TRBD1 (5 bases). V dropped 4 bases and J dropped 11 bases, with 18 bases sitting between them. Per germline, CDR1 SQVTM and CDR2 ANQGSEA. This CDR3 is built from 14 residues. This CDR3 is CSVGWGGQSDVLTF. In DNA, the CDR3 is TGCAGCGTTGGTTGGGGTGGACAAAGTGACGTCCTGACTTTC.

This clone has only one observation. V and J are TRBV20-1 and TRBJ2-1; 8 bases match TRBD1. This CDR3 spans 14 amino acids. Trimming took 3 bases from V and 7 from J; bases not matched to a gene: 8. From germline, CDR1 is DFQATT and CDR2 SNEGSKA (reference sequence). The chain's CDR3 is CSASRQGAGNEQFF. CDR3 nucleotide sequence: TGCAGTGCTAGTCGGCAGGGGGCAGGGAATGAGCAGTTCTTC.